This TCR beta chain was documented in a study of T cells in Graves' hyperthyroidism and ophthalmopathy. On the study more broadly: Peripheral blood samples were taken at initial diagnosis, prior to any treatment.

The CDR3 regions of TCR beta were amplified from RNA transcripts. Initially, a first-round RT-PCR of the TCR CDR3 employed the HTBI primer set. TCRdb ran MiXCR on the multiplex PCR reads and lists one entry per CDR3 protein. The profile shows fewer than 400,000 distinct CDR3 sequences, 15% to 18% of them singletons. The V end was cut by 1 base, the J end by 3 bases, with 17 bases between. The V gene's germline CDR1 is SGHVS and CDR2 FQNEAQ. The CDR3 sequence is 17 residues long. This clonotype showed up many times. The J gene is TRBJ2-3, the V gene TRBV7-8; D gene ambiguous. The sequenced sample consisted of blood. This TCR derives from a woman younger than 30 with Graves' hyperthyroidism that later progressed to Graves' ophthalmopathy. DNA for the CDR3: TGTGCCAGCAGCTTAGGAATTGGGTGGAAATCGACAGATACGCAGTATTTT. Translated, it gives CASSLGIGWKSTDTQYF.